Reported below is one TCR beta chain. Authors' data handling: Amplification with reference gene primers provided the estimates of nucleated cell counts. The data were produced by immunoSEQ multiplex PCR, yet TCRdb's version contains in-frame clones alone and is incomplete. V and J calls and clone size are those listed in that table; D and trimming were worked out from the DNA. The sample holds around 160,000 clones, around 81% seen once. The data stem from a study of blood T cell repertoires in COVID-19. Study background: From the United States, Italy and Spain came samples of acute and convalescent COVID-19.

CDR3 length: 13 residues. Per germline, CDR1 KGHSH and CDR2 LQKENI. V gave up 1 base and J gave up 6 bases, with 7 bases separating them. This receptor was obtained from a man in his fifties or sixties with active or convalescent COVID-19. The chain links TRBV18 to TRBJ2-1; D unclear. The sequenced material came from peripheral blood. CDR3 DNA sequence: TGTGCCAGCTCACCACAATCTAGCAATGAGCAGTTCTTC. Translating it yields CASSPQSSNEQFF.